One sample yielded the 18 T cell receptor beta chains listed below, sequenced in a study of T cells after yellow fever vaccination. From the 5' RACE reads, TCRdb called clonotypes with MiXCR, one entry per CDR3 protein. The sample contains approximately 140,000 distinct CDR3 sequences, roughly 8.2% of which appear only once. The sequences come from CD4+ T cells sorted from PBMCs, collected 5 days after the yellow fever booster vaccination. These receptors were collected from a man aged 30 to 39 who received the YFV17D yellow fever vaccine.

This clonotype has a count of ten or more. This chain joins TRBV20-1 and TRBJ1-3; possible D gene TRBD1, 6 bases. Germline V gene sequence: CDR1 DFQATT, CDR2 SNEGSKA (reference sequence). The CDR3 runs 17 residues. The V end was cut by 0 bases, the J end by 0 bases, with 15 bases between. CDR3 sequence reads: CSARDGTSLGSGNTIYF. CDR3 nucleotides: TGCAGTGCTAGAGATGGGACATCGCTCGGCTCTGGAAACACCATATATTTT.

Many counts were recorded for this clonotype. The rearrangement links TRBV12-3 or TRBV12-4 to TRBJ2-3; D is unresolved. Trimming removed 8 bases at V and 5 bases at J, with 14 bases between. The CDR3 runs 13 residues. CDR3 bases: TGTGCCAGCGAGATGGGGTTCGGAGATACGCAGTATTTT. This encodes CASEMGFGDTQYF.

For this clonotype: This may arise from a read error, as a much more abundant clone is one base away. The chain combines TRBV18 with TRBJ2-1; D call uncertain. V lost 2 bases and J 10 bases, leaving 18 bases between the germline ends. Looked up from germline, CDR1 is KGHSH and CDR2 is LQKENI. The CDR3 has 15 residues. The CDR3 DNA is TGTGCCAGCTCACCAGCCCAACCAGCGATCGAAGAGCAGTTCTTC. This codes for CASSPAQPAIEEQFF. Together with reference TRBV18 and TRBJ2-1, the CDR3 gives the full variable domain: NAGVMQNPRHLVRRRGQEARLRCSPMKGHSHVYWYRQLPEEGLKFMVYLQKENIIDESGMPKERFSAEFPKEGPSILRIQQVVRGDSAAYFCASSPAQPAIEEQFFGPGTRLTVL.

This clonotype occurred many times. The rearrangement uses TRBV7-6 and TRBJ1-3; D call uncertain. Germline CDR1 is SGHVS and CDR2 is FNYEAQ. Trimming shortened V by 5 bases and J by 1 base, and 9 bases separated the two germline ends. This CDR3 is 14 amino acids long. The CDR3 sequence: CASSSPPSGNTIYF. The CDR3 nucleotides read TGTGCCAGCAGCAGCCCCCCATCTGGAAACACCATATATTTT.

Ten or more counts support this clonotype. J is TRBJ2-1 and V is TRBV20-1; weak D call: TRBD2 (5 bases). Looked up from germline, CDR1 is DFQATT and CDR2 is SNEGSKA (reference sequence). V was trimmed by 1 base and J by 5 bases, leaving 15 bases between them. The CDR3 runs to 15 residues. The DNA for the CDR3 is TGCAGTGCTAGAGGGTTGACGGGAATTCACAATGAGCAGTTCTTC. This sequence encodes CSARGLTGIHNEQFF.

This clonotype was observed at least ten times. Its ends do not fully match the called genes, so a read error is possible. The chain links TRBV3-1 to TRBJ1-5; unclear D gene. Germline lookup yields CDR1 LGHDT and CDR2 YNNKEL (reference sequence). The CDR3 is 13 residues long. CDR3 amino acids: CASTQPTGQPQHF. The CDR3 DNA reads TGTGCCAGCACCCAACCGACTGGGCAGCCCCAGCATTTT.

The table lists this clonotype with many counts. CDR3 bases: TGCAGTGCAATGCCAAACAGGAATTCACCCCTCCACTTT. Protein: CSAMPNRNSPLHF. The V call is TRBV20-1, the J call TRBJ1-6, with a possible D match to TRBD1 (5 bases). The CDR3 has 13 amino acids. Trimming pared 6 bases from V and 7 bases from J, leaving 13 bases between. Germline V CDR1 and CDR2: DFQATT, SNEGSKA (reference sequence).

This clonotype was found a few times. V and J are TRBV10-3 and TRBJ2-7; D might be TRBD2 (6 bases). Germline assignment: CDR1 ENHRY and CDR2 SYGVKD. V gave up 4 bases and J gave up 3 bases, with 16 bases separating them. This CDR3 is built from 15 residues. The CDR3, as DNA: TGTGCCATCAGTGGTTCGGGGACTCTCGGCTACGAGCAGTACTTC. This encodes CAISGSGTLGYEQYF.

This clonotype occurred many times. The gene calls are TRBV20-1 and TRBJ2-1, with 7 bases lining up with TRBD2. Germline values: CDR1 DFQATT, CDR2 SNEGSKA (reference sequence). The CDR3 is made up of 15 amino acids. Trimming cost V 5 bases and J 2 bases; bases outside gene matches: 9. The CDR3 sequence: CSAPPPSGPYNEQFF. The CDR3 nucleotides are TGCAGTGCTCCCCCGCCTAGCGGACCCTACAATGAGCAGTTCTTC.

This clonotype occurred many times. The CDR3 DNA reads TGTGCCAGCAGCTCTCCTCGGACAGGGAACATTCAGTACTTC. This translates into CASSSPRTGNIQYF. The V and J genes are TRBV7-9 and TRBJ2-4; 8 nucleotides agree with TRBD1. The CDR3 sequence is 14 residues long. Germline CDR1 and CDR2: SEHNR and FQNEAQ (reference sequence). With 4 bases clipped from V and 7 bases from J, the junction kept 6 bases outside the gene matches.

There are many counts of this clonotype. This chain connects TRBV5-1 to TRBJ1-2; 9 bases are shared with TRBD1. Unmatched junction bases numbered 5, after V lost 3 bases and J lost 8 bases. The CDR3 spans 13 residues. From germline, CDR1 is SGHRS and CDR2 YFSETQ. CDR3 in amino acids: CASSSGQGEGYTF. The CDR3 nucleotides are TGCGCCAGCAGCTCGGGACAGGGCGAAGGCTACACCTTC. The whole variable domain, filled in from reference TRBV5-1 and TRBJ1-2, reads KAGVTQTPRYLIKTRGQQVTLSCSPISGHRSVSWYQQTPGQGLQFLFEYFSETQRNKGNFPGRFSGRQFSNSRSEMNVSTLELGDSALYLCASSSGQGEGYTFGSGTRLTVV.

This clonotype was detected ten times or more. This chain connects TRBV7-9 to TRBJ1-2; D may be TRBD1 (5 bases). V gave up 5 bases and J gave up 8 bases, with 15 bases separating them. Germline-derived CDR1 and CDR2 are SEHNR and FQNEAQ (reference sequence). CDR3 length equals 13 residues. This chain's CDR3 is CASSLSSGAGYTF. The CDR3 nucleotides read TGTGCCAGCAGCCTATCCTCCGGGGCCGGCTACACCTTC.

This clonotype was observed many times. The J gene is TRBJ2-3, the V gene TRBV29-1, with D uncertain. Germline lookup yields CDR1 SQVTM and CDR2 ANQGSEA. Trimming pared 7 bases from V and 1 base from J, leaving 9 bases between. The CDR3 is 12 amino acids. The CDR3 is CSAESGTDTQYF. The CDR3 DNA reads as TGCAGCGCCGAGTCGGGCACAGATACGCAGTATTTT.

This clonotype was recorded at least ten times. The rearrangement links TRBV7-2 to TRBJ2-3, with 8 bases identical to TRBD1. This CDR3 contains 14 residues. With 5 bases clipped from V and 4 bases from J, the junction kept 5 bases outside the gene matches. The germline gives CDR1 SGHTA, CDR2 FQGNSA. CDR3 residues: CASSLQGGADTQYF. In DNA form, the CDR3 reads TGTGCCAGCAGCCTACAGGGGGGTGCAGATACGCAGTATTTT.

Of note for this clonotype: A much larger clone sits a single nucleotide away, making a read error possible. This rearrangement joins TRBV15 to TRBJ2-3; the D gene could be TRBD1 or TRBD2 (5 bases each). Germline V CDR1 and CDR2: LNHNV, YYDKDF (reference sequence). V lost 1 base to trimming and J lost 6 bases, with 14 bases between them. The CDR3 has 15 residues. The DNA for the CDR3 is TGTGCCACCAGCAGAGTCGGTTCAGGGACGGATACGCAGTATTTT. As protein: CATSRVGSGTDTQYF.

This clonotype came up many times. CDR3 region: CASTGRGLGTDTQYF. The CDR3 region has the DNA TGTGCCAGCACTGGACGGGGGCTGGGCACAGATACGCAGTATTTT. The chain recombines TRBV6-1 with TRBJ2-3; D could derive from TRBD1 or TRBD2 (6 bases each). CDR3 length: 15 residues. Trimming stripped 7 bases from V and 1 base from J, with 15 bases between. Germline V lookup: CDR1 MNHNS, CDR2 SASEGT.

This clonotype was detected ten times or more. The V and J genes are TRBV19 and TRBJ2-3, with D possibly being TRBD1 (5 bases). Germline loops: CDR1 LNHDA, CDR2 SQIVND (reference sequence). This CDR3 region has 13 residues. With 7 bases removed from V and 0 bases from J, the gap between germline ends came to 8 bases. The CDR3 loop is CASKGFSTDTQYF. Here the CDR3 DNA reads TGTGCCAGTAAGGGGTTTAGCACAGATACGCAGTATTTT.

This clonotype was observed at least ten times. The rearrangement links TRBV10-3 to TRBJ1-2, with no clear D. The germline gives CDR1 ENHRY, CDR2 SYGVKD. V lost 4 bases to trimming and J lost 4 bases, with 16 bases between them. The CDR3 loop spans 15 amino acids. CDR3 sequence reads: CAISAGSGSGYGYTF. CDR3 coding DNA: TGTGCCATCAGTGCAGGATCGGGCAGCGGCTATGGCTACACCTTC.